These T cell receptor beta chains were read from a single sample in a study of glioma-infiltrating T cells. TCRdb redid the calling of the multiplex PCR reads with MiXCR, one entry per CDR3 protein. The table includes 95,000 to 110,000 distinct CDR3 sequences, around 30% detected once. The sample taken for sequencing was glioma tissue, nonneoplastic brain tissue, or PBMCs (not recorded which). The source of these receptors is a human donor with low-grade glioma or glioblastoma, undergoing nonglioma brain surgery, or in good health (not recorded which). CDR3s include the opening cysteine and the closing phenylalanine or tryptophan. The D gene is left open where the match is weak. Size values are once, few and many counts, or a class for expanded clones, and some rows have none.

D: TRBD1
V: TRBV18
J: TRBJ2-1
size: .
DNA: TGTGCCAGCTCAGCCGGGACAGGGGGCATCAATGAGCAGTTCTTC
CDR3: CASSAGTGGINEQFF

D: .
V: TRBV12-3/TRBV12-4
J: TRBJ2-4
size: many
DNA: TGTGCCAGCAGCCGGGGTGGGGTTCAGTACTTC
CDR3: CASSRGGVQYF

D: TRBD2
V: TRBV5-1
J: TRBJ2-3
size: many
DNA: TGCGCCAGCAGCTTGGGACTAGCGGGGGACAACACAGATACGCAGTATTTT
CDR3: CASSLGLAGDNTDTQYF

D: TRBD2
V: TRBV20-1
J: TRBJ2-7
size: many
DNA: TGCAGTGCCCGACTAGCGGGGGGGGCGGACGAGCAGTACTTC
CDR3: CSARLAGGADEQYF

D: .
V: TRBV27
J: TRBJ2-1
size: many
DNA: TGTGCCAGCAGTTGGACTGACAATGAGCAGTTCTTC
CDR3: CASSWTDNEQFF

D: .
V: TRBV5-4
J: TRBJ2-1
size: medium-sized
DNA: TGTGCCAGCAGCTGGCTAGGTGAGCAGTTCTTC
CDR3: CASSWLGEQFF

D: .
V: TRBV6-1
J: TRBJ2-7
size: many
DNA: TGTGCCAGCACCGGGATCCCCTCTCCGTACGAGCAGTACTTC
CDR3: CASTGIPSPYEQYF

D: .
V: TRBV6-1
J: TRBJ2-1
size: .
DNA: TGTGCCAGCATCCCCGGGGTCTACAATGGGCAGTTCTTC
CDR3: CASIPGVYNGQFF

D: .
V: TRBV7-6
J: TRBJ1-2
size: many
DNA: TGTGCCAGCAGCTCTAGCGACCTCTATGGCTACACCTTC
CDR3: CASSSSDLYGYTF

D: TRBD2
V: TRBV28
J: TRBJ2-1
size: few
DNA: TGTGCCAGCAGTCGGGGGGGCCAGAATGAGCAGTTCTTC
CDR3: CASSRGGQNEQFF

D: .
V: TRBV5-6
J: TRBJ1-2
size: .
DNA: TGTGCCAGCAGCTTGGACCAGGGGTATGGCTACACCTTC
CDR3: CASSLDQGYGYTF

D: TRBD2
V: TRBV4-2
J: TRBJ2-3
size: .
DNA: TGTGCCAGCAGCCACGACCTAACCAGCGGGGGGAATACAGATACGCAGTATTTT
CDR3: CASSHDLTSGGNTDTQYF

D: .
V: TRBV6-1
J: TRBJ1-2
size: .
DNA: TGTGCCAGCAGTTTTGGGACGTCTGATAGATACACCTTC
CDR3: CASSFGTSDRYTF

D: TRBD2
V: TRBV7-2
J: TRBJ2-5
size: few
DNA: TGTGCCAGCAGCCCTCGGCTAGCGGGGGCAGGGACCCAGTACTTC
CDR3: CASSPRLAGAGTQYF

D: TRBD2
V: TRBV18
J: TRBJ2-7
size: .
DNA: TGTGCCAGCTCACCCCCAGCGGGGGCCACCTACGAGCAGTACTTC
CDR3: CASSPPAGATYEQYF

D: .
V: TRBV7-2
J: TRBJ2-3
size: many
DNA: TGTGCCAGCACCCCTCCCGGGGGCCCTGGGGGTACGCAGTATTTT
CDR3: CASTPPGGPGGTQYF

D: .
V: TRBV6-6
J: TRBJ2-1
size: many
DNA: TGTGCCAGCAGTTACTCGACCCAGGAGAATGAGCAGTTCTTC
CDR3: CASSYSTQENEQFF

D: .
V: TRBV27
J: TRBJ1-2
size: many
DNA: TGTGCCAGCAGTGATACTTTGGGTCGCGGGGACTATGGCTACACCTTC
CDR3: CASSDTLGRGDYGYTF

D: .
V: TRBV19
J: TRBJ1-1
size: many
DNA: TGTGCCAGTAGTATAAACGCAGTGAACACTGAAGCTTTCTTT
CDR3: CASSINAVNTEAFF

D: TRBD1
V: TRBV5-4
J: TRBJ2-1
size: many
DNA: TGTGCCAGCAGTTCCCTTCGGACAGGCGACAATGAGCAGTTCTTC
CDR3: CASSSLRTGDNEQFF

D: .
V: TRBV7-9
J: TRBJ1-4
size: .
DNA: TGTGCCAGCAGCCTGGGGACGGCCTCTATGGAAAAACTGTTTTTT
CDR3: CASSLGTASMEKLFF

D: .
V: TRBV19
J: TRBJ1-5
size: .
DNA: TGTGCCAGTAGTCCCTGGAATCAGCCCCAGCATTTT
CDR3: CASSPWNQPQHF

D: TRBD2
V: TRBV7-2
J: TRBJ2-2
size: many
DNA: TGTGCCAGCAGCTTGGGAGGGTCAACCGGGGAGCTGTTTTTT
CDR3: CASSLGGSTGELFF

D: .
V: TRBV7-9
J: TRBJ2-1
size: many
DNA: TGTGCCAGCAGCTTAGGGCTAGAGGGTGGTGAGCAGTTCTTC
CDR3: CASSLGLEGGEQFF

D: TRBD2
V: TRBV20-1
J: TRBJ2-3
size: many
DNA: TGCAGTGCTAGAGTATTCACGTCCGGGAGGGGTGGTACGCAGTATTTT
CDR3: CSARVFTSGRGGTQYF

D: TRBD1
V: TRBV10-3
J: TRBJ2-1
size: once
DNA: TGTGCCATCACCCCCCGGGACAGTACCTACGAGCAGTTCTTC
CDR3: CAITPRDSTYEQFF

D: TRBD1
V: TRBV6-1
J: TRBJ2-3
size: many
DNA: TGTGCCAGCAGACGAACAGGGGGACGTACAGATACGCAGTATTTT
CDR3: CASRRTGGRTDTQYF

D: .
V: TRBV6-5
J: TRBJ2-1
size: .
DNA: TGTGCTAGCAATTCCCCCGGCGGGCCCGGTGAGCAGTTCTTC
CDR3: CASNSPGGPGEQFF

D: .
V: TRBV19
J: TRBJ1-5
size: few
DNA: TGTGCCAGCGGGGACCCCTTAATAGGCAATCAGCCCCAGCATTTT
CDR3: CASGDPLIGNQPQHF

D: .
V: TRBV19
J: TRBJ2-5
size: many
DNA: TGTGCCAGTAGTACCTGGACAGTGGGACAAGAGACCCAGTACTTC
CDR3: CASSTWTVGQETQYF

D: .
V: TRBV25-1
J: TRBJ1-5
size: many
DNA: TGTGCCAGCAGTCACGGTTATCAGCCCCAGCATTTT
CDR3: CASSHGYQPQHF

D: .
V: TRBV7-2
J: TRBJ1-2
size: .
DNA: TGTGCCAGCACCATTTTCGCGGGTGATGGCTACACCTTC
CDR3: CASTIFAGDGYTF

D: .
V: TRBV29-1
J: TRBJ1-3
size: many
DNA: TGCAGCGTGGGGGACCGACGCTCTGGAAACACCATATATTTT
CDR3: CSVGDRRSGNTIYF

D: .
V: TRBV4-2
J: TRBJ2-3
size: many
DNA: TGTGCCAGCAGCCAAGGGGGGTCCCAAGATACGCAGTATTTT
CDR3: CASSQGGSQDTQYF

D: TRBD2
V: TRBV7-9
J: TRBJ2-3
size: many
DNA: TGTGCCAGCAGCTTAGTAGCGGGGGCAAGCACAGATACGCAGTATTTT
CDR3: CASSLVAGASTDTQYF

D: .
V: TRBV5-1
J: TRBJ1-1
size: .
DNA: TGCGCCGGCAGCTCTGACGCAGGGACGAACACTGAAGCTTTCTTT
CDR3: CAGSSDAGTNTEAFF

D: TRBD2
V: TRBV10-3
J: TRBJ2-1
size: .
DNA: TGTGCCATCAGTGGGGGGGGGACCTACAATGAGCAGTTCTTC
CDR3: CAISGGGTYNEQFF

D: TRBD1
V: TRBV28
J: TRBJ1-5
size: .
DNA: TGTGCCAGCAGGAGCCCGGGGACAGGGGATCAGCCCCAGCATTTT
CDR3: CASRSPGTGDQPQHF

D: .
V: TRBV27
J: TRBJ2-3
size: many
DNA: TGTGCCAGGTCCCCGGCGGGGGCCCTTAGGGGGTATTTT
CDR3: CARSPAGALRGYF

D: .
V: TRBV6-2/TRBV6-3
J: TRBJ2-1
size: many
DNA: TGTGCCAGCAGTTACTTGGCCGGGTTTACGTTCGAGCAGTTCTTC
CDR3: CASSYLAGFTFEQFF

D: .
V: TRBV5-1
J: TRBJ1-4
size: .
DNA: TGCGCCAGCTCGCCCGCCGGGACATCTCACGAAAAACTGTTTTTT
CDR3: CASSPAGTSHEKLFF